Listed below are T cell receptor beta chains from one sample, sequenced in a study of T-cell memory formation after mild COVID-19. TCRdb reprocessed the 5' RACE reads with MiXCR, giving one entry per CDR3 protein. Of about 200,000 distinct CDR3 sequences listed, 9.5% are singletons. The sequencing sample was made of PBMCs or a T cell subset sorted from them (not recorded which). All receptors derive from a man aged 18 to 30 who had mild COVID-19 (a few samples of this study predate the infection). Cell type and time point are not known. Each CDR3 is given with its conserved first and last residue. A D gene is named only where the DNA matches it firmly. Clone size appears in some rows only: once, few, many, or a class for an expanded clone.

d_call j_call clone_size v_call cdr3_nt cdr3_aa
. TRBJ1-2 . TRBV5-1 TGCGCCAGCAGCTTGCGCGTAACCGACTATGGCTACACCTTC CASSLRVTDYGYTF
TRBD2 TRBJ2-1 . TRBV15 TGTGCCACCAGCTACCGGACTAGTTTATTTGAGCAGTTCTTC CATSYRTSLFEQFF
TRBD2 TRBJ2-5 few TRBV5-1 TGCGCCAGCAGCTCCTCCCCGACTAGCCCGATGTACTTC CASSSSPTSPMYF
. TRBJ1-1 few TRBV6-1 TGTGCCACCTCGATCAGGGACGAAGCTTTCTTT CATSIRDEAFF
TRBD2 TRBJ2-1 . TRBV5-1 TGCGCCAGCAGCTTGGACCGGCGGGGGGTGGTCGATGAGCAGTTCTTC CASSLDRRGVVDEQFF
. TRBJ1-4 many TRBV21-1 TGTGCCAGCAGCAAAGGGAATCGAGGCCCCGTGACAGGAAACCTCGGGGGTGAAAAACTGTTTTTT CASSKGNRGPVTGNLGGEKLFF
. TRBJ2-7 . TRBV20-1 TGCAGTGCTGCCACTAGCTCCTCTTTCCGGCAGTACTTC CSAATSSSFRQYF
. TRBJ1-3 few TRBV7-8 TGTGCCAGCAGCTTGGGACAAAGCTACTCTGGAAACACCATATATTTT CASSLGQSYSGNTIYF
. TRBJ2-1 few TRBV24-1 TGTGCCACCAGTGATTCCGGACTTTTCGCCAATGAGCAGTTCTTC CATSDSGLFANEQFF
TRBD2 TRBJ2-1 few TRBV4-3 TGCGCCAGCAGCCCCGCGGGCGGGGGGCTCTACAATGAGCAGTTCTTC CASSPAGGGLYNEQFF
. TRBJ2-1 . TRBV4-3 TGCGCCAGCAGCCTCGATATATACAGGGACAATGAGCAGTTCTTC CASSLDIYRDNEQFF
TRBD1 TRBJ2-2 . TRBV11-2 TGTGCCAGCAGCACGGGACAGGCCACCGGGGAGCTGTTTTTT CASSTGQATGELFF
TRBD2 TRBJ2-1 . TRBV20-1 TGCAGTGCTAGAGATCGCGGCGGGGGGGCGAAAAGCTCCTACAATGAGCAGTTCTTC CSARDRGGGAKSSYNEQFF
. TRBJ2-5 many TRBV7-7 TGTGCCAGCAGCCCGGAGTCGACGGGGACCCAGTACTTC CASSPESTGTQYF
. TRBJ2-1 . TRBV24-1 TGTGCCACCAGTCGGAGGTGGGCCTGGATGGTCCGAGGGCATGAGCAGTTATTC CATSRRWAWMVRGHEQLF
. TRBJ1-1 few TRBV7-2 TGTGCCAGCAGCTTCTCCAGAGAAAAAGCTTTCTTT CASSFSREKAFF
. TRBJ2-2 many TRBV5-1 TGCGCCAGCAGCTTTACGGACAGTTCCGGGGAGCTGTTTTTT CASSFTDSSGELFF
. TRBJ2-4 . TRBV27 TGTGCCAGCAGGAGGTCCAGGGATAGCATTCAGTACTTC CASRRSRDSIQYF
. TRBJ1-2 . TRBV3-1 TGTGCCAGCAGCCAAGTTTACGGCCACGAAGGCTACACCTTC CASSQVYGHEGYTF
. TRBJ1-2 few TRBV2 TGTGCCAGCAGTATCTCTCTTTCCGGCTACACCTTC CASSISLSGYTF
TRBD1 TRBJ2-7 . TRBV9 TGTGCCAGCAGCGGATCCGGGACAGGGCTCTACGAGCAGTACTTC CASSGSGTGLYEQYF
. TRBJ2-3 . TRBV11-2 TGTGCCAGCGCCTACAGGGCTGATACGCAGTATTTT CASAYRADTQYF
TRBD2 TRBJ2-1 . TRBV5-4 TGTGCCAGCAGCCCTGGGACTAGAGGGCAGTTCTTC CASSPGTRGQFF
. TRBJ2-1 many TRBV20-1 TGCAGTGCTCCGAGGGGGTCCTCCTACAATGAGCAGTTCTTC CSAPRGSSYNEQFF
TRBD1 TRBJ2-1 . TRBV19 TGTGCCAGTAGCCCCAGAGGGGGCCACAATGAGCAGTTCTTC CASSPRGGHNEQFF
. TRBJ2-4 . TRBV28 TGTGCCAGCAGCCCCCGGGGAGAGAATCAGTACTTC CASSPRGENQYF
. TRBJ1-2 few TRBV12-3/TRBV12-4 TGTGCCAGCAGTCCCGGGACACGGGATCGCGGCTACACCTTC CASSPGTRDRGYTF
TRBD1 TRBJ2-2 many TRBV24-1 TGTGCCACCAGTGATCCAGGGGGCGCCGCCGGGGAGCTGTTTTTT CATSDPGGAAGELFF
TRBD1 TRBJ2-1 . TRBV18 TGTGCCAGCTCACCACGGACAGGGTTTCATGAGCAGTTCTTC CASSPRTGFHEQFF
. TRBJ2-6 few TRBV7-6 TGTGCCAGCAGCCCCATGACAGGTCGGGCCAACGTCCTGACTTTC CASSPMTGRANVLTF
. TRBJ2-3 few TRBV5-4 TGTGCCAGCAGCTTGGCGGGGAGATCTAGCACAGATACGCAGTATTTT CASSLAGRSSTDTQYF
TRBD1 TRBJ1-1 many TRBV27 TGTGCCAGCAGCCCGGGGGACAGGGTTGGAACTGAAGCTTTCTTT CASSPGDRVGTEAFF
. TRBJ2-7 . TRBV30 TGTGCCTGGACTACAGGTATCACCTACGAGCAGTACTTC CAWTTGITYEQYF
TRBD1 TRBJ2-3 . TRBV6-5 TGTGCCAGCAGCCGCAGGGGGAGCACAGATACGCAGTGTTTT CASSRRGSTDTQCF
. TRBJ1-2 few TRBV6-5 TGTGCCAGCAGTTACACTAACTATGGCTACACCTTC CASSYTNYGYTF
. TRBJ1-5 . TRBV4-3 TGCGCCAGCAGCCAGATACATGGTCAGCCCCAGCATTTT CASSQIHGQPQHF
. TRBJ1-2 . TRBV15 TGTGCCACCAGCACAGATCTTCACTATGGCTACACCTTC CATSTDLHYGYTF
. TRBJ1-2 . TRBV27 TGTGCCAGTTCTTTTTCGGGGTTCGGCGGCTACACCTTC CASSFSGFGGYTF
TRBD1 TRBJ1-5 . TRBV18 TGTGCCAGCTCACCACCGGGACAGGGTAGGCAGCCCCAGCATTTT CASSPPGQGRQPQHF
. TRBJ2-1 many TRBV5-1 TGCGCCAGCAGCCAACAGAGCAGCTCCTACAATGAGCAGTTCTTC CASSQQSSSYNEQFF
. TRBJ1-4 . TRBV6-5 TGTGCCAGCAGTTACTCGATTTCCATTCCAGAACACTATGAAAAACTGTTTTTT CASSYSISIPEHYEKLFF
. TRBJ2-1 . TRBV5-6 TGTGCCAGCAGTGACAGCATAAGGTCCTACAATGAGCAGTTCTTC CASSDSIRSYNEQFF
. TRBJ2-3 few TRBV2 TGTGCCAGCAGTATAGATACGCAGTATTTT CASSIDTQYF
TRBD2 TRBJ2-3 . TRBV7-2 TGTGCCAGCACCCTAGCGGGGCACACAGATACGCAGTATTTT CASTLAGHTDTQYF
. TRBJ2-3 few TRBV1 TGCACCAGCAGAAACACAGATACGCAGTATTTT CTSRNTDTQYF
. TRBJ1-1 . TRBV3-1 TGTGCCAGCACCCACAACAGGAACACTGAAGCTTTCTTT CASTHNRNTEAFF
. TRBJ2-5 many TRBV7-2 TGTGCCAGCAGCTTACGGCGTACCCAAGAGACCCAGTACTTC CASSLRRTQETQYF
. TRBJ2-7 . TRBV7-2 TGTGCCAGCAGGAGGACTGCAAGCTCCTACGAGCAGTACTTC CASRRTASSYEQYF
TRBD2 TRBJ2-1 many TRBV6-5 TGTGCCAGCAGTTACTCGGCTTCTAGCGGGGGGGCCAATGAGCAGTTCTTC CASSYSASSGGANEQFF
TRBD2 TRBJ2-2 many TRBV7-3 TGTGCCAGCAGCTTACTCGGGGGGGCTATCGGGGAGCTGTTTTTT CASSLLGGAIGELFF
. TRBJ1-3 many TRBV20-1 TGCAGTGCTAGAGACAGCTCTGGAAACACCATATATTTT CSARDSSGNTIYF
. TRBJ2-5 few TRBV6-4 TGTGCCAGCAGTGCGAGAGCACAAGAGACCCAGTACTTC CASSARAQETQYF
TRBD2 TRBJ2-1 . TRBV19 TGTGCCAGTAGTATAGGGAGCGGGGGGTCAGAATGGCAGTTCTTC CASSIGSGGSEWQFF
. TRBJ2-5 . TRBV20-1 TGCAGTGCTAGAGTGCTAGCGAAAGAGACCCAGTACTTC CSARVLAKETQYF
. TRBJ1-5 few TRBV3-1 TGTGCCAGCAGCCAAGATACGGTTGATCAGCCCCAGCATTTT CASSQDTVDQPQHF
. TRBJ1-6 . TRBV3-2 TGTGCCAGCAGCCAAGATCGGGACAGGGGGCATCATAATTCACCCCTCCACTTT CASSQDRDRGHHNSPLHF
. TRBJ2-3 . TRBV28 TGTGCCAGCAATAACCAGAACACAGATACGCAGTATTTT CASNNQNTDTQYF